This TCR beta chain comes out of a study of cytomegalovirus exposure and HLA in healthy donors. Study-wide results and caveats: Among the CMV-associated chains, three were confirmed in vitro as specific for CMV antigens. Reportedly, diagnosis of cytomegalovirus status by the classifier showed high specificity and sensitivity.

With regard to this clone: Its target is not known.

The method was immunoSEQ multiplex PCR; TCRdb's version includes in-frame clones alone and lacks a portion of them. The data contain a few hundred thousand clones, 85% to 90% of them singletons. The CDR3 is 14 amino acids. V lost 0 bases to trimming and J lost 7 bases, with 10 bases between them. Germline V gives CDR1 SGHVS, CDR2 FQNEAQ. The sample taken for sequencing was PBMCs. J is TRBJ2-1 and V is TRBV7-8; TRBD2 might be the D (5 bases). The clonotype was recovered from a woman aged 18-29 years in good health and CMV-seronegative. The DNA for the CDR3 is TGTGCCAGCAGCTTAGCGGGAGTGGGAAATGAGCAGTTCTTC. Translating gives CASSLAGVGNEQFF. The complete variable domain, with remaining parts taken from reference TRBV7-8 and TRBJ2-1, reads GAGVSQSPRYKVAKRGQDVALRCDPISGHVSLFWYQQALGQGPEFLTYFQNEAQLDKSGLPSDRFFAERPEGSVSTLKIQRTQQEDSAVYLCASSLAGVGNEQFFGPGTRLTVL.